The 27 T cell receptor beta chains below all came from one sample that was sequenced in a study of identical twins. TCRdb fed the 5' RACE reads into MiXCR, producing one record per CDR3 protein. The sample lists 1.5 million to 2 million distinct CDR3 sequences; about 31% were seen once. Sequencing input: cord blood. The source of these receptors is a newborn girl in good health.

This clonotype has only a few counts. The chain combines TRBV20-1 with TRBJ2-3, with 11 nucleotides matching TRBD2. The CDR3 runs 16 residues. The junction had 9 bases not matched to a gene; V was cut back by 5 bases and J by 2 bases. Germline V gene sequence: CDR1 DFQATT, CDR2 SNEGSKA (reference sequence). CDR3 coding DNA: TGCAGTGCTGGAACCCCTAGCGGGAGGCCCACAGATACGCAGTATTTT. Translated: CSAGTPSGRPTDTQYF.

Only a few counts were recorded for this clonotype. The genes are TRBV5-1 and TRBJ2-4, with 10 bases that match TRBD2. Germline V CDR1 and CDR2: SGHRS, YFSETQ. The V gene end was trimmed by 1 base and the J gene end by 0 bases; junction bases not matched to a gene: 1. The CDR3 runs to 16 residues. The DNA of the CDR3 is TGCGCCAGCAGCTTGACTAGCGGGGTAGCCAAAAACATTCAGTACTTC. Encoded protein: CASSLTSGVAKNIQYF.

The rearrangement joins TRBV7-2 to TRBJ2-7, with a possible D match to TRBD2 (5 bases). This CDR3 has 14 residues. Trimming stripped 3 bases from V and 4 bases from J, with 13 bases between. CDR1 is SGHTA, CDR2 FQGNSA, per germline. As DNA, the CDR3 is TGTGCCAGCAGCTTTAGCGAGACAAATTACGAGCAGTACTTC. Protein product: CASSFSETNYEQYF. The full variable domain, in which reference TRBV7-2 and TRBJ2-7 provide the parts outside the CDR3, is GAGVSQSPSNKVTEKGKDVELRCDPISGHTALYWYRQSLGQGLEFLIYFQGNSAPDKSGLPSDRFSAERTGGSVSTLTIQRTQQEDSAVYLCASSFSETNYEQYFGPGTRLTVT.

This clonotype was picked up a small number of times. The rearrangement links TRBV20-1 to TRBJ2-7; possible D gene TRBD2, 6 bases. The CDR3 covers 13 residues. Trimming took off 1 base at V and 3 bases at J, with 10 bases between the two ends. Looked up from germline, CDR1 is DFQATT and CDR2 is SNEGSKA (reference sequence). The CDR3 DNA is TGCAGTGCTAGAGTTGGGGGGAACTACGAGCAGTACTTC. Translation: CSARVGGNYEQYF.

The rearrangement joins TRBV7-2 to TRBJ2-3, with 11 bases lining up with TRBD2. Germline V gives CDR1 SGHTA, CDR2 FQGNSA. This CDR3 is 18 amino acids long. The ends lost 4 bases at V and 2 bases at J; junction bases unmatched: 11. CDR3 DNA: TGTGCCAGCAGCTCGAATCTCCTAGCGGGAGGTACCACAGATACGCAGTATTTT. Translation gives CASSSNLLAGGTTDTQYF.

This clonotype has just a few counts. The chain recombines TRBV28 with TRBJ1-1; TRBD1 might be the D (5 bases). Germline lookup yields CDR1 MDHEN and CDR2 SYDVKM. V was pared by 7 bases and J by 4 bases, with 16 bases between. This CDR3 contains 14 residues. The CDR3 here is CASTSGTGGTEAFF. DNA for the CDR3: TGTGCCAGCACCTCGGGTACTGGGGGCACTGAAGCTTTCTTT. Supplemented by reference TRBV28 and TRBJ1-1, the full variable domain reads DVKVTQSSRYLVKRTGEKVFLECVQDMDHENMFWYRQDPGLGLRLIYFSYDVKMKEKGDIPEGYSVSREKKERFSLILESASTNQTSMYLCASTSGTGGTEAFFGQGTRLTVV.

The chain links TRBV4-2 to TRBJ2-7; D gene unclear. Between the trimmed V and J ends, which lost 1 base and 4 bases, there was a span of 8 bases. The CDR3 is 13 residues long. From germline, CDR1 is LGHNA and CDR2 YNFKEQ. For the CDR3, the DNA is TGTGCCAGCAGCCAAGCTCGGGTTTACGAGCAGTACTTC. Translated: CASSQARVYEQYF.

The CDR3 spells CASSTSPDYYGYTF. CDR3 nucleotide sequence: TGTGCCAGCAGCACCTCACCGGACTACTATGGCTACACCTTC. The chain uses TRBV21-1 and TRBJ1-2. TRBV21-1 is described as a pseudogene. The CDR3 covers 14 residues.

The rearrangement joins TRBV7-8 to TRBJ1-6; D is ambiguous. Trimming cost V 0 bases and J 7 bases, with 13 bases left between them. Germline V CDR1 and CDR2: SGHVS, FQNEAQ. The CDR3 is 16 amino acids. CDR3 nucleotides: TGTGCCAGCAGCTTAGCCACTGGGGTAGGGAATTCACCCCTCCACTTT. Amino acids: CASSLATGVGNSPLHF.

In its sample, this clonotype was seen a few times. V is TRBV5-1 and J is TRBJ2-5; D is unresolved. Germline V gives CDR1 SGHRS, CDR2 YFSETQ. The germline V and J ends were trimmed by 4 bases and 2 bases, with 9 bases remaining between them. The CDR3 covers 13 residues. The CDR3 loop is CASSLTEQETQYF. CDR3 nucleotide sequence: TGCGCCAGCAGCCTGACCGAACAAGAGACCCAGTACTTC.

Details on this clonotype: The junction departs from germline at one end; a sequencing error may be responsible. V is TRBV3-1 and J is TRBJ2-1; D remains unclear. The CDR3 has 13 amino acids. CDR1 and CDR2 (germline): LGHDT, YNNKEL (reference sequence). The CDR3 region is CASGQVGMYEQFF. The CDR3 DNA reads as TGTGCCAGCGGCCAAGTAGGGATGTATGAGCAGTTCTTC.

This clonotype showed up just a few times. The chain recombines TRBV5-1 with TRBJ2-7; a possible D gene is TRBD1 (5 bases). The length of the CDR3 is 16 residues. Trimming removed 2 bases from V and 0 bases from J, with 15 bases in between. Germline V gene data show CDR1 as SGHRS and CDR2 as YFSETQ. DNA for the CDR3: TGCGCCAGCAGCTTTGATCCTGACAGAGGCTCCTACGAGCAGTACTTC. It specifies CASSFDPDRGSYEQYF.

V gene TRBV20-1 combines with J gene TRBJ2-1, with 11 bases aligning to TRBD2. With V trimmed by 1 base and J by 2 bases, 4 bases remained unmatched. This CDR3 has 16 residues. CDR1 is DFQATT and CDR2 is SNEGSKA in the germline V gene (reference sequence). The CDR3 DNA is TGCAGTGCTAGAGTCCTTAGCGGGGGGGCCTACAATGAGCAGTTCTTC. It codes for CSARVLSGGAYNEQFF.

This clonotype was seen a handful of times. The chain recombines TRBV7-2 with TRBJ2-5; D possibly corresponds to TRBD2 (6 bases). The CDR3 is made up of 15 amino acids. In germline, CDR1 is SGHTA, CDR2 FQGNSA. Trimming took off 1 base at V and 1 base at J, with 10 bases between the two ends. This CDR3 is CASSLEGRTQETQYF. The CDR3, as DNA: TGTGCCAGCAGCTTAGAGGGGAGGACCCAAGAGACCCAGTACTTC.

This clonotype occurred once. The rearrangement uses TRBV12-3 or TRBV12-4 and TRBJ2-7; a weak D match, TRBD1 (6 bases). This CDR3 spans 13 amino acids. Deletions cut 8 bases from V and 2 bases from J, with 13 bases between. This CDR3 is CASSGQWAYEQYF. The CDR3 DNA is TGTGCCAGCTCTGGACAGTGGGCCTACGAGCAGTACTTC.

This clonotype has ten or more counts. The chain is built from TRBV2 and TRBJ2-1; D is possibly TRBD1 or TRBD2 (5 bases each). V lost 5 bases, J lost 4 bases, and 12 bases lay in between. The germline V gene has CDR1 SNHLY and CDR2 FYNNEI. This CDR3 is built from 14 residues. The CDR3 nucleotides read TGTGCCAGCAGTAGCCGTGGGGGTTACAATGAGCAGTTCTTC. Amino acids: CASSSRGGYNEQFF.

In this sample, this clonotype turned up a few times. V is TRBV7-9 and J is TRBJ1-2; D unclear. Trimming took 5 bases from V and 8 from J, leaving 12 bases between them. The CDR3 covers 12 residues. The germline gives CDR1 SEHNR, CDR2 FQNEAQ (reference sequence). CDR3 in amino acids: CASSQSLEGYTF. CDR3 nucleotides: TGTGCCAGCAGCCAATCTCTAGAGGGCTACACCTTC.

The V and J genes are TRBV9 and TRBJ2-4; the D is unclear. CDR1 is SGDLS and CDR2 is YYNGEE in the germline V gene. Trimming stripped 1 base from V and 13 bases from J, with 15 bases between. This CDR3 spans 13 amino acids. The CDR3 nucleotides are TGTGCCAGCAGCGTAAGCCTGGTCTCGAGGCAGTACTTC. Translated, it gives CASSVSLVSRQYF.

This clonotype was picked up a small number of times. The rearrangement joins TRBV16 to TRBJ2-7; 9 nucleotides line up with TRBD1. CDR3 length: 17 amino acids. Germline V gives CDR1 KGHSY, CDR2 FQNENV. The junction had 10 bases not matched to a gene; V was cut back by 4 bases and J by 0 bases. CDR3 loop: CASSPNTGQGYSYEQYF. CDR3 in DNA: TGTGCCAGCAGCCCCAATACCGGACAGGGGTACTCCTACGAGCAGTACTTC.

The chain joins TRBV7-2 to TRBJ2-1, with TRBD2 matching 9 bases. Germline loops: CDR1 SGHTA, CDR2 FQGNSA. V was clipped by 5 bases and J by 7 bases; unmatched bases: 6. The CDR3 runs to 14 residues. The CDR3 sequence is CASSHSGSRNEQFF. In DNA form, the CDR3 reads TGTGCCAGCAGCCATAGCGGGAGCAGGAATGAGCAGTTCTTC. Supplemented by reference TRBV7-2 and TRBJ2-1, the full variable domain reads GAGVSQSPSNKVTEKGKDVELRCDPISGHTALYWYRQSLGQGLEFLIYFQGNSAPDKSGLPSDRFSAERTGGSVSTLTIQRTQQEDSAVYLCASSHSGSRNEQFFGPGTRLTVL.

This clonotype was detected a few times. The chain combines TRBV20-1 with TRBJ1-6, with a tentative D call TRBD1 (5 bases). Trimming left V 6 bases short and J 5 bases short, with 14 bases between. Germline CDR1 and CDR2: DFQATT and SNEGSKA (reference sequence). The CDR3 is 14 amino acids. This CDR3 is CSARGAADNSPLHF. The CDR3 DNA reads TGCAGTGCCCGCGGGGCGGCAGATAATTCACCCCTCCACTTT.

This chain connects TRBV6-6 to TRBJ2-3; TRBD2 is a possible D gene (5 bases). V was clipped by 7 bases and J by 6 bases, with 14 bases between them. In germline, CDR1 is MNHNY, CDR2 SVGAGI (reference sequence). The CDR3 loop spans 13 amino acids. The CDR3 sequence is CASTKAGTDTQYF. DNA for the CDR3: TGTGCCAGCACCAAGGCGGGTACCGATACGCAGTATTTT.

This clonotype was observed a few times. The gene calls are TRBV4-2 and TRBJ2-1; a possible D gene is TRBD2 (6 bases). Germline loops: CDR1 LGHNA, CDR2 YNFKEQ. The CDR3 spans 16 residues. The V gene lost 4 bases and the J gene lost 8 bases, with 21 bases spanning the gap. The DNA for the CDR3 is TGTGCCAGCAGCCTCCAGGATAGGGTGGAGGGCGATGAGCAGTTCTTC. Translating it yields CASSLQDRVEGDEQFF.

V is TRBV12-3 or TRBV12-4 and J is TRBJ1-1; 9 positions agree with TRBD1. The CDR3 sequence is 15 residues long. The trim removed 7 bases at V and 1 base at J, leaving 7 bases unmatched. The CDR3 bases are TGTGCCAGCACCTTACAGGGGGCGGGGAACACTGAAGCTTTCTTT. Translating gives CASTLQGAGNTEAFF.

This clonotype was seen at least ten times. V and J are TRBV4-2 and TRBJ2-3; D is ambiguous. V lost 0 bases, J lost 4 bases, and 2 bases lay in between. Germline V lookup: CDR1 LGHNA, CDR2 YNFKEQ. This CDR3 comprises 12 residues. CDR3 region: CASSQEADTQYF. The CDR3 region has the DNA TGTGCCAGCAGCCAAGAAGCAGATACGCAGTATTTT.

The chain carries TRBV27 and TRBJ2-2; 10 bases line up with TRBD2. The CDR3 length is 16 residues. With 1 base clipped from V and 5 bases from J, the junction kept 4 bases outside the gene matches. The germline V gene has CDR1 MNHEY and CDR2 SMNVEV (reference sequence). Here the CDR3 DNA reads TGTGCCAGCAGTTTATTAGCGGGAGGAGGAACCGGGGAGCTGTTTTTT. Residues: CASSLLAGGGTGELFF.

This clonotype was seen at least ten times. The chain couples TRBV10-3 to TRBJ2-7; D not certain. CDR1 and CDR2 from the germline V gene are ENHRY and SYGVKD. The V end was cut by 3 bases, the J end by 1 base, with 13 bases between. The CDR3 has 15 amino acids. The CDR3 sequence: CAISDPNMGSYEQYF. For the CDR3, the DNA is TGTGCCATCAGTGATCCAAATATGGGGTCCTACGAGCAGTACTTC.